One T cell receptor beta chain is described in this entry. Its antigen is currently unknown. A much larger clone differs by one base, so this may be a read error. Primed by a sample-barcoded 5' primer and a J-beta primer mix, a second PCR proceeded for 7 to 11 cycles. TCRdb passed the 5' RACE reads through MiXCR, listing each CDR3 protein once. Here the sample spans more than 750,000 distinct CDR3 sequences, about 29% being singletons. The data belong to a study of blood T cells in healthy people across ages. Findings and caveats of the study: Lack of knowledge of donor CMV status possibly confounded expanded clonotype changes. Older age went with lower TCR beta diversity per million T cells, in a roughly linear way.

Trimming shortened V by 3 bases and J by 1 base, and 10 bases separated the two germline ends. CDR1 and CDR2 (germline): SGDLS, YYNGEE. This CDR3 spans 14 amino acids. The same sample was also studied in work on T cells of mothers and their children.

The TCR originated in a woman between 40 and 50 years old in good health. Sequencing was performed on blood. The J gene is TRBJ2-5, the V gene TRBV9; TRBD2 might be the D (6 bases). The CDR3 protein is CASSGLGGQETQYF. DNA for the CDR3: TGTGCCAGCAGCGGATTGGGGGGCCAAGAGACCCAGTACTTC.